These T cell receptor beta chains were read from a single sample in a study of neurological immune-mediated disorders. TCRdb processed the 5' RACE reads anew with MiXCR; each CDR3 protein has one entry. Of 45,000 to 55,000 distinct CDR3 sequences in the sample, 3% to 4% are singletons; the top ten hold approximately 6.3%. Sample: PBMCs. The receptors derive from a man aged 40-50 years with multiple sclerosis. CDR3s include the opening cysteine and the closing phenylalanine or tryptophan. A D gene is named only where the DNA matches it firmly. The size of a clone is reported for some rows only, either as once, few or many, or as a class for expanded clones.

>TRBJ2-5|16|NA|TRBV5-1|few
TGCGCCAGCAGCTTGAAGGAGGGGGGGACCCAAGAGACCCAGTACTTC
CASSLKEGGTQETQYF
>TRBJ2-7|12|NA|TRBV5-1|many
TGCGCCAGCAGCTTTGCAAGGAACGAGCAGTACTTC
CASSFARNEQYF
>TRBJ2-5|16|TRBD2|TRBV5-1|many
TGCGCCAGCAGCCCGCTGACTAGCGGGGCCGGGGGGACCCAGTACTTC
CASSPLTSGAGGTQYF
>TRBJ2-4|16|NA|TRBV20-1|few
TGCAGTGCTAGAGTCCCCGGGTCCGTGGACAAAAACATTCAGTACTTC
CSARVPGSVDKNIQYF
>TRBJ2-7|14|TRBD1|TRBV6-2/TRBV6-3|many
TGTGCCAGCACCGAGGCGGACAGGGGGTACGAGCAGTACTTC
CASTEADRGYEQYF
>TRBJ2-2|16|TRBD2|TRBV5-1|many
TGCGCCAGCAGCACCGGACTAGCCCCGAACACCGGGGAGCTGTTTTTT
CASSTGLAPNTGELFF
>TRBJ1-1|13|NA|TRBV29-1|NA
TGCAGCGTCAACGTTAGGGCTAACACTGAAGCTTTCTTT
CSVNVRANTEAFF
>TRBJ2-2|14|NA|TRBV27|many
TGTGCCAGCAGTTTATCGGTCGGTCCCGGGGAGCTGTTTTTT
CASSLSVGPGELFF
>TRBJ1-2|15|TRBD1|TRBV7-2|many
TGTGCCAGCAGCTTAGGAGGACAGGGGGTCGTTGGCTACACCTTC
CASSLGGQGVVGYTF
>TRBJ2-7|14|NA|TRBV4-1|many
TGCGCCAGCAGCCAGACACAGGGCTCGTGGGAGCAGTACTTC
CASSQTQGSWEQYF
>TRBJ2-5|11|NA|TRBV29-1|many
TGCAGCGGGGGGGCCCAAGAGACCCAGTACTTC
CSGGAQETQYF
>TRBJ1-2|12|NA|TRBV29-1|few
TGCAGCGTTGAGGGGGGCGGCTATGGCTACACCTTC
CSVEGGGYGYTF
>TRBJ1-1|14|NA|TRBV6-1|many
TGTGCCAGCAGTTATGAGACAGCCTTCACTGAAGCTTTCTTT
CASSYETAFTEAFF
>TRBJ1-5|14|NA|TRBV5-1|NA
TGCGCCAGCAGCTTGTTAGGGGTGGATCAGCCCCAGAATTTT
CASSLLGVDQPQNF
>TRBJ2-3|12|NA|TRBV28|many
TGTGCCAGCAGACCATCTACAGATACGCAGTATTTT
CASRPSTDTQYF
>TRBJ1-6|16|NA|TRBV7-3|once
TGTGCCAGCAGCTTAAGTGCGGAACAGCAAAATTCACCCCTACACTTT
CASSLSAEQQNSPLHF
>TRBJ2-1|15|TRBD1|TRBV20-1|many
TGCAGTGCCGCGTCGGGACAGGGTTTCTACAATGAGCAGTTCTTC
CSAASGQGFYNEQFF